Presented here are 31 T cell receptor beta chains from one specimen sequenced in a study of cytomegalovirus exposure and HLA in healthy donors. PCR employed 60 Vbeta and 13 Jbeta primers. The table came from immunoSEQ multiplex PCR; TCRdb's copy has only in-frame clones and leaves some out. The repertoire holds fewer than 200,000 clones, with about 70% as singletons. The sample comprised PBMCs. The source of these receptors is a young woman in good health and CMV-seropositive.

V usage is TRBV27 and J usage is TRBJ1-6; D possibly corresponds to TRBD1 (6 bases). Between the trimmed V and J ends, which lost 4 bases and 0 bases, there was a span of 16 bases. Germline CDR1 and CDR2: MNHEY and SMNVEV (reference sequence). This CDR3 has 18 residues. The DNA for the CDR3 is TGTGCCAGCAGTTCGGGGACATTAGCTAGCTCCTATAATTCACCCCTCCACTTT. Translating gives CASSSGTLASSYNSPLHF.

V is TRBV29-1 and J is TRBJ1-2, with no clear D. The CDR3 is made up of 12 amino acids. CDR1 and CDR2 (germline): SQVTM, ANQGSEA. V was shortened by 3 bases and J by 8 bases, with 13 bases between the two germline ends. CDR3 sequence: CSVDPGRLGYTF. CDR3 DNA sequence: TGCAGCGTTGACCCGGGGAGACTCGGCTACACCTTC.

This clone has a single count. V and J are TRBV30 and TRBJ1-4; D call uncertain. The CDR3 has 12 residues. Per germline, CDR1 GTSNPN and CDR2 SVGIG (reference sequence). CDR3 protein: CALDGINEKLFF. The CDR3 DNA reads as TGTGCTTTGGACGGGATTAATGAAAAACTGTTTTTT.

This chain links TRBV28 with TRBJ2-7, with 7 bases identical to TRBD1. V lost 5 bases to trimming and J lost 4 bases; unmatched junction nucleotides: 11. This CDR3 region has 15 residues. The V gene's germline CDR1 is MDHEN and CDR2 SYDVKM. The CDR3 DNA reads as TGTGCCAGCAGTCTCAACCAGGGGGTGACTTACGAGCAGTACTTC. It yields the protein CASSLNQGVTYEQYF.

This clone turned up a few times. The chain links TRBV5-1 to TRBJ1-4; D perhaps matches TRBD1 (6 bases). Trimming left V 4 bases short and J 5 bases short, with 18 bases between. The CDR3 extends over 16 amino acids. Germline V gene lookup returns CDR1 SGHRS and CDR2 YFSETQ. The CDR3 sequence is CASSPQLRGRNEKLFF. In DNA form, the CDR3 reads TGCGCCAGCAGCCCCCAACTCAGGGGACGAAATGAAAAACTGTTTTTT.

The chain has TRBV21-1 and TRBJ2-1; the table's D call of TRBD1 was not tested on the DNA. TRBV21-1 is classified as a pseudogene. The CDR3 sequence is 17 residues long. The CDR3 DNA follows: TGTGCCAGCAGCAAAACTCCAGGGGGCCCCGGGGGGAATGAGCAGTTCTTC. Its protein is CASSKTPGGPGGNEQFF.

The rearrangement links TRBV7-9 to TRBJ2-5; TRBD2 agrees at 10 bases. This CDR3 has 15 amino acids. With V trimmed by 4 bases and J by 4 bases, 6 bases remained unmatched. CDR1 SEHNR and CDR2 FQNEAQ come from the germline V gene (reference sequence). This chain's CDR3 is CASSSALAGLETQYF. CDR3 in DNA: TGTGCCAGCAGCTCCGCACTAGCGGGATTAGAGACCCAGTACTTC.

The rearrangement uses TRBV19 and TRBJ2-1; the D is unclear. V was cut by 10 bases and J by 4 bases, with 17 bases left in between. The CDR3 runs 14 residues. The germline V gene has CDR1 LNHDA and CDR2 SQIVND (reference sequence). DNA of the CDR3: TGTGCCACCTCACCCCAAGACTGGTACAATGAGCAGTTCTTC. Its protein is CATSPQDWYNEQFF.

The rearrangement joins TRBV6-5 to TRBJ1-6; D not resolved. This CDR3 comprises 13 residues. Germline V gene data show CDR1 as MNHEY and CDR2 as SVGAGI. V was cut by 4 bases and J by 8 bases, with 9 bases left in between. CDR3 amino acids: CASSSTVDSPLHF. Written as DNA, the CDR3 is TGTGCCAGCAGTTCCACAGTGGATTCACCCCTCCACTTT.

The chain employs TRBV30 and TRBJ1-2; 8 positions agree with TRBD1. Germline lookup yields CDR1 GTSNPN and CDR2 SVGIG (reference sequence). The J segment lost 8 bases and the V segment lost 2 bases, leaving 7 bases of the junction unmatched. The CDR3 is 13 residues long. The CDR3 coding sequence is TGTGCCTGGAGTTCAGGGGGCGCGCGGGGCTACACCTTC. Amino acids: CAWSSGGARGYTF.

The rearrangement joins TRBV6-6 to TRBJ1-2, with D perhaps matching TRBD1 (6 bases). The CDR3 is 13 amino acids. Looked up from germline, CDR1 is MNHNY and CDR2 is SVGAGI (reference sequence). Trimming cost V 4 bases and J 5 bases, with 11 bases left between them. The CDR3, as DNA: TGTGCCAGCAGTTCACAGGGTGTATATGGCTACACCTTC. This translates into CASSSQGVYGYTF.

This chain uses TRBV2 with TRBJ2-7; a weak D match, TRBD1 (6 bases). Trimming pared 0 bases from V and 3 bases from J, leaving 12 bases between. Germline-derived CDR1 and CDR2 are SNHLY and FYNNEI. This CDR3 comprises 15 residues. The DNA for the CDR3 is TGTGCCAGCAGTGAAGCGTTGGGACACCTCTACGAGCAGTACTTC. Translation gives CASSEALGHLYEQYF.

The V and J genes are TRBV6-1 and TRBJ2-3, with 7 bases fitting TRBD2. The CDR3 spans 13 residues. With V trimmed by 6 bases and J by 3 bases, 3 bases remained unmatched. The germline V gene has CDR1 MNHNS and CDR2 SASEGT. The DNA for the CDR3 is TGTGCCAGCAGGGACGGGGGGACAGATACGCAGTATTTT. It yields the protein CASRDGGTDTQYF.

The V and J genes are TRBV28 and TRBJ2-4; a possible D gene is TRBD2 (6 bases). This CDR3 has 16 amino acids. Germline-derived CDR1 and CDR2 are MDHEN and SYDVKM. V was pared by 4 bases and J by 8 bases, with 21 bases between. CDR3 sequence (DNA): TGTGCCAGCAGTTACTCGCGGAGGGCCGTCGTGCACATTCAGTACTTC. Its translation is CASSYSRRAVVHIQYF. The variable domain in full, with the rest retrieved from reference TRBV28 and TRBJ2-4, is DVKVTQSSRYLVKRTGEKVFLECVQDMDHENMFWYRQDPGLGLRLIYFSYDVKMKEKGDIPEGYSVSREKKERFSLILESASTNQTSMYLCASSYSRRAVVHIQYFGAGTRLSVL.

This chain links TRBV6-5 with TRBJ2-2, with 9 nucleotides matching TRBD2. Germline lookup yields CDR1 MNHEY and CDR2 SVGAGI. The V segment lost 6 bases and the J segment 6 bases; nucleotides outside the gene matches: 8. This CDR3 region has 15 residues. In DNA, the CDR3 is TGTGCCAGCAGACTAATAGCGGGAGAGGCCGGGGAGCTGTTTTTT. Residues: CASRLIAGEAGELFF.

V and J are TRBV6-5 and TRBJ1-5, with a tentative D call TRBD1 (5 bases). Germline assignment: CDR1 MNHEY and CDR2 SVGAGI. The V end lost 3 bases, the J end lost 5 bases, and 11 bases lay between the germline ends. This CDR3 region has 14 residues. CDR3 amino acids: CASSYAGPDQPQHF. The CDR3 DNA reads TGTGCCAGCAGTTATGCAGGGCCTGATCAGCCCCAGCATTTT.

This chain connects TRBV23-1 to TRBJ1-5; a weak D match, TRBD1 (5 bases). TRBV23-1 qualifies as an ORF whose function is uncertain. Trimming removed 6 bases at V and 2 bases at J, with 8 bases between. This CDR3 contains 13 residues. The CDR3 loop is CASRVQGNQPQHF. DNA for the CDR3: TGCGCCAGCAGGGTACAGGGCAATCAGCCCCAGCATTTT.

DNA for the CDR3: TGTGCCAGTAGGGGGGATAGGGGGCCGCTTTCGGGGGAAAAACTGTTTTTT. Its translation is CASRGDRGPLSGEKLFF. The chain joins TRBV19 to TRBJ1-4; TRBD1 matches at 7 bases. The V gene end was trimmed by 6 bases and the J gene end by 8 bases; junction bases not matched to a gene: 18. Germline CDR1 and CDR2: LNHDA and SQIVND (reference sequence). This CDR3 has 17 amino acids.

In nucleotides, the CDR3 is TGTGCCACCAGCCCGGGCCGGGGCTCCTACAATGAGCAGTTCTTC. Amino acids: CATSPGRGSYNEQFF. The chain is built from TRBV15 and TRBJ2-1, with D perhaps matching TRBD2 (5 bases). The CDR3 totals 15 residues. V lost 5 bases to trimming and J lost 0 bases, with 11 bases between them. The germline gives CDR1 LNHNV, CDR2 YYDKDF (reference sequence).

The chain links TRBV28 to TRBJ2-3, with 7 bases fitting TRBD1. The V segment lost 5 bases and the J segment 8 bases; nucleotides outside the gene matches: 13. The CDR3 spans 15 residues. Looked up from germline, CDR1 is MDHEN and CDR2 is SYDVKM. The CDR3 region is CASSRGQAPRSTQYF. As DNA, the CDR3 is TGTGCCAGCAGTCGAGGACAGGCCCCACGGAGTACGCAGTATTTT.

The chain links TRBV27 to TRBJ2-7; 9 nucleotides match TRBD2. The V gene end was trimmed by 3 bases and the J gene end by 1 base; junction bases not matched to a gene: 4. The germline V gene encodes CDR1 MNHEY and CDR2 SMNVEV (reference sequence). The CDR3 is 15 amino acids. The CDR3 DNA follows: TGTGCCAGCAGTTTTGGCGGGGGGGTATCCTACGAGCAGTACTTC. Amino acid sequence: CASSFGGGVSYEQYF.

The chain combines TRBV5-1 with TRBJ2-7, with 10 nucleotides matching TRBD2. The CDR3 covers 18 residues. V trimming: 6 bases; J trimming: 3 bases; junction bases outside the gene matches: 18. Germline loops: CDR1 SGHRS, CDR2 YFSETQ. The CDR3, as DNA: TGCGCCAGCAAGGGCCCACAGTCTAGCGGGAGTCAGGACTACGAGCAGTACTTC. It encodes CASKGPQSSGSQDYEQYF.

This chain connects TRBV30 to TRBJ1-1; D not resolved. The V end lost 3 bases, the J end lost 8 bases, and 10 bases lay between the germline ends. Germline assignment: CDR1 GTSNPN and CDR2 SVGIG (reference sequence). The length of the CDR3 is 11 residues. The CDR3 here is CAWRRSGEAFF. CDR3 sequence (DNA): TGTGCCTGGAGACGTTCAGGAGAAGCTTTCTTT.

This clone came up a few times. The V and J genes are TRBV4-3 and TRBJ2-7; D may be TRBD2 (5 bases). Germline assignment: CDR1 LGHNA and CDR2 YSLEER. The V gene lost 3 bases and the J gene lost 0 bases, with 12 bases spanning the gap. The CDR3 has 15 amino acids. The CDR3 nucleotides are TGCGCCAGCAGCCAGGTCCGGGGTGGCTCCTACGAGCAGTACTTC. Protein product: CASSQVRGGSYEQYF.

The chain joins TRBV7-3 to TRBJ2-4; TRBD1 matches at 7 bases. The CDR3 covers 16 residues. CDR1 and CDR2 (germline): SGHTA, FQGTGA. With 5 bases clipped from V and 0 bases from J, the junction kept 7 bases outside the gene matches. The CDR3 DNA is TGTGCCAGCAGCCCACAAGGGGGCCTAGCCAAAAACATTCAGTACTTC. Translation: CASSPQGGLAKNIQYF.

This chain uses TRBV7-5 with TRBJ1-1; the D call TRBD1 from the table was never checked on the DNA. TRBV7-5 is a pseudogene locus. CDR3 size: 14 residues. Here the CDR3 reads CARSLVCRNTEAFF. CDR3 nucleotides: TGTGCCAGAAGCTTAGTCTGCAGGAACACTGAAGCTTTCTTT.

CDR3 sequence: CASSPLRTVGYGYTF. Here the CDR3 DNA reads TGTGCCAGCAGCCCCCTCAGGACAGTCGGCTATGGCTACACCTTC. This sequence joins TRBV7-9 and TRBJ1-2; possible D gene TRBD1, 6 bases. The CDR3 covers 15 residues. Germline CDR1 SEHNR, CDR2 FQNEAQ (reference sequence). V was clipped by 5 bases and J by 4 bases, with 17 bases between them.

The chain employs TRBV5-6 and TRBJ2-7, with 14 bases aligning to TRBD2. There are 19 residues in the CDR3. Trimming cost V 4 bases and J 6 bases; bases outside gene matches: 18. Germline CDR1 is SGHDT and CDR2 is YYEEEE. For the CDR3, the DNA is TGTGCCAGCAGCAATCCGGGACTAGCGGGAGTCAAAGAATTTAGCGAGCAGTACTTC. It specifies CASSNPGLAGVKEFSEQYF.

This chain connects TRBV4-1 to TRBJ2-7, with 11 bases matching TRBD2. V trimming: 9 bases; J trimming: 2 bases; junction bases outside the gene matches: 3. The V gene's germline CDR1 is MGHRA and CDR2 YSYEKL. This CDR3 region has 13 residues. CDR3 sequence (DNA): TGCGCCAGTAGCGGGAGGGAGACCTACGAGCAGTACTTC. Amino acids: CASSGRETYEQYF.

This rearrangement joins TRBV19 to TRBJ2-6; 9 nucleotides align to TRBD1. In germline, CDR1 is LNHDA, CDR2 SQIVND (reference sequence). This CDR3 has 17 amino acids. The V segment lost 10 bases and the J segment 0 bases; nucleotides outside the gene matches: 10. In DNA form, the CDR3 reads TGTGCCACAACCCCGGACAGGGGAAACTCTGGGGCCAACGTCCTGACTTTC. Its protein is CATTPDRGNSGANVLTF.

This chain connects TRBV10-3 to TRBJ2-5; 7 bases agree with TRBD2. The CDR3 contains 14 residues. Germline trimming cut 4 bases from V and 11 bases from J; bases unmatched to any gene: 13. CDR1 is ENHRY, CDR2 SYGVKD, per germline. The CDR3: CAISASGIGVEQYF. CDR3 coding DNA: TGTGCCATCAGTGCGAGCGGGATAGGGGTAGAGCAGTACTTC.